This T cell receptor beta chain was retrieved from a study of T cells in Graves' hyperthyroidism and ophthalmopathy. Those patients with uncontrolled infection, other autoimmune disease, pregnancy or lactation were excluded. There are many counts of this clonotype. Its target is unknown. Regions amplified from RNA transcripts were the TCR beta CDR3 regions. The study used the HTBI primer set for a first-round RT-PCR of the TCR CDR3. Using its own MiXCR run on the multiplex PCR reads, TCRdb lists one record per CDR3 protein. The data hold 550,000 to 700,000 distinct CDR3 sequences, with 40% to 55% observed a single time. Germline CDR1 SQVTM, CDR2 ANQGSEA. The CDR3 consists of 12 residues. Trimming removed 7 bases from V and 6 bases from J, with 16 bases in between. Overall study results and limits: Also found in blood were most expanded thyroid clonotypes above 0.001. For ophthalmopathy, model prediction preceded onset by a median 6.5 months.

This receptor was obtained from an adult woman with Graves' disease, either hyperthyroidism or ophthalmopathy (not recorded which). This rearrangement joins TRBV29-1 to TRBJ2-7; either TRBD1 or TRBD2 may fit D (5 bases each). The sample was peripheral blood or thyroid tissue (not recorded which). Written as DNA, the CDR3 is TGCAGCGCCCTGGGACCTTTGGGCGAGCAGTACTTC. Translating it yields CSALGPLGEQYF.